This TCR beta chain was sequenced in a study of neurological immune-mediated disorders. This clonotype has a count of ten or more. Via MiXCR, TCRdb re-called the 5' RACE reads, giving one row per CDR3 protein. The data show approximately 32,000 distinct CDR3 sequences, roughly 15% seen once. The sequence was collected from a man in his 70s in good health. The sequenced sample consisted of PBMCs.

Here the CDR3 reads CATSDYRGTDTQYF. CDR3 sequence (DNA): TGTGCCACCAGTGATTACAGGGGCACAGATACGCAGTATTTT. The gene calls are TRBV24-1 and TRBJ2-3; possibly TRBD1 for D (6 bases). The CDR3 runs 14 residues. Germline CDR1 and CDR2: KGHDR and SFDVKD. Trimming stripped 2 bases from V and 1 base from J, with 6 bases between.